What follows describes a single T cell receptor beta chain. The record originates from a study of OX40 agonist ivuxolimab in advanced cancers. Some clones are missing from TCRdb's copy, which holds only in-frame ones; the method was immunoSEQ multiplex PCR. The table lists approximately 90,000 clones, 70% to 85% of them singletons. Unmatched junction bases numbered 6, after V lost 5 bases and J lost 3 bases. The CDR3 has 15 amino acids. CDR1 is SGHTA, CDR2 FQGNSA, per germline. The material sequenced was CD4+ or CD8+ T cells sorted from blood, taken in a trial of the OX40 agonist ivuxolimab. The clonotype comes from an adult with an advanced solid tumor such as melanoma, head and neck, liver or kidney cancer. The genes are TRBV7-2 and TRBJ2-3; TRBD1 matches 9 bases. CDR3 nucleotide sequence: TGTGCCAGCAGCGAAGGACAGGGGTGGACAGATACGCAGTATTTT. Translation gives CASSEGQGWTDTQYF.